This T cell receptor (beta chain) came from a study of healthy donors' naive CD4 and CD8 T cells. Study background: Donors, half of them female, were 20-25, 40-50 or 60-70 years old. Study-level points and caveats: Bulk sequencing left alpha and beta chains unpaired.

Per germline, CDR1 SGHNT and CDR2 YYREEE (reference sequence). The ends were cut back, 3 bases at V and 3 bases at J, with 13 bases in the middle. The CDR3 loop spans 14 amino acids. TCR libraries were built from approximately 0.45 ug of total RNA by linear amplification. TCRdb processed the reads anew with MiXCR; each CDR3 protein has one entry. The sample records around 180,000 distinct CDR3 sequences, 65% to 75% being singletons. Worth noting for this clonotype: The target antigen is unknown.

The sample comprised naive CD4+ and CD8+ T cells sorted from blood, pooled from several donors. This chain connects TRBV5-4 to TRBJ2-7; TRBD1 or TRBD2 may be the D gene (5 bases each). This clonotype was sampled from a pool of human donors in good health; the sample pools cells from several healthy donors. The CDR3 coding sequence is TGTGCCAGCAGCTGGTTCGCGAGGGGCTACGAGCAGTACTTC. Protein: CASSWFARGYEQYF. The entire variable domain, with the rest obtained from reference TRBV5-4 and TRBJ2-7, is as follows: ETGVTQSPTHLIKTRGQQVTLRCSSQSGHNTVSWYQQALGQGPQFIFQYYREEENGRGNFPPRFSGLQFPNYSSELNVNALELDDSALYLCASSWFARGYEQYFGPGTRLTVT.